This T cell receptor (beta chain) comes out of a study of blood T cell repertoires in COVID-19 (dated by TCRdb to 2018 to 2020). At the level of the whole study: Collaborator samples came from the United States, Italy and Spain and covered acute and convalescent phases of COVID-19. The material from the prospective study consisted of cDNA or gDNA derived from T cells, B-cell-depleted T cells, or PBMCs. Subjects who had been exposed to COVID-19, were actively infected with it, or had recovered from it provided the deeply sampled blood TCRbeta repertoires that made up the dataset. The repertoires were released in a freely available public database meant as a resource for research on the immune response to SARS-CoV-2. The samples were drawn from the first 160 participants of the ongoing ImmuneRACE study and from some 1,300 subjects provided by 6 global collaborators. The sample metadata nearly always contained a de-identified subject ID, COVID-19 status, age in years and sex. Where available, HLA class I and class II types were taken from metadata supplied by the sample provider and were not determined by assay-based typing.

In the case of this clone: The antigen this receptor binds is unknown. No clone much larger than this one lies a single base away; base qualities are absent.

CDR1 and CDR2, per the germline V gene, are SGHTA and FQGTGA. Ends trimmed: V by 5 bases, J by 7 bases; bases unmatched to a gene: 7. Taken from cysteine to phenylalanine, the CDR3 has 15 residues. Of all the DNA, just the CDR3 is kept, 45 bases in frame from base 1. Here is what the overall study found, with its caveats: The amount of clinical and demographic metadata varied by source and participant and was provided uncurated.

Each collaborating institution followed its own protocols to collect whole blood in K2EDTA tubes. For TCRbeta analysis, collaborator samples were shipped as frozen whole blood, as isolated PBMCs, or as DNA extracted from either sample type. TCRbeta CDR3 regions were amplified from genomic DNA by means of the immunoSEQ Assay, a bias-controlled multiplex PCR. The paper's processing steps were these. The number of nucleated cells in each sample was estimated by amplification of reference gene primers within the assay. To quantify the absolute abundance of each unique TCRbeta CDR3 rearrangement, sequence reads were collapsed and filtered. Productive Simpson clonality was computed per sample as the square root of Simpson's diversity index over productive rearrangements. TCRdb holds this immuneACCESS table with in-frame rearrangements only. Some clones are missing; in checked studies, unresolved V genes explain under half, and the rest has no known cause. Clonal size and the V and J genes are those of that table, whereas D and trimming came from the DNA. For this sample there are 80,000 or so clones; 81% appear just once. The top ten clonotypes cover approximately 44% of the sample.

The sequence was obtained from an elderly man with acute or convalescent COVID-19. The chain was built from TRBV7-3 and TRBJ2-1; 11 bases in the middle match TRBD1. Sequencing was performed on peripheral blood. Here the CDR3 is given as CASSVDRGPWNEQFF. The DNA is TGTGCCAGCAGCGTGGACAGGGGGCCTTGGAATGAGCAGTTCTTC.